This entry lists 26 T cell receptor beta chains sequenced from one sample in a study of PD-1 blockade in mismatch repair-deficient tumors. The table came from immunoSEQ multiplex PCR; TCRdb's copy has only in-frame clones and leaves some out. The sample has approximately 120,000 clones, around 87% seen once. This sample comprised peripheral blood, obtained 44 weeks after starting pembrolizumab. The receptors stem from an adult with mismatch repair-deficient cancer.

CDR3 DNA sequence: TGTGCCAGCAGCCAAGATAGCGGGACAGGGATCTACGAGCAGTACTTC. This gives the protein CASSQDSGTGIYEQYF. The chain has TRBV4-2 and TRBJ2-7; tentative D call: TRBD1 (9 bases). The CDR3 totals 16 residues. Germline-derived CDR1 and CDR2 are LGHNA and YNFKEQ. The ends were cut back, 0 bases at V and 3 bases at J, with 15 bases in the middle.

V is TRBV7-9 and J is TRBJ2-2, with TRBD2 as a possible D gene (6 bases). This CDR3 has 17 amino acids. Looked up from germline, CDR1 is SEHNR and CDR2 is FQNEAQ (reference sequence). V was clipped by 3 bases and J by 4 bases, with 18 bases between them. In DNA, the CDR3 is TGTGCCAGCAGCTTGTATATGGGGGAGGCGGGCACCGGGGAGCTGTTTTTT. Residues: CASSLYMGEAGTGELFF.

This chain links TRBV6-4 with TRBJ2-6; TRBD1 is a possible D gene (5 bases). This CDR3 is 16 amino acids long. Deletions cut 9 bases from V and 0 bases from J, with 15 bases between. The germline CDR1 and CDR2 sequences are MRHNA and SNTAGT. The CDR3 region is CARGRVGPSGANVLTF. Here the CDR3 DNA reads TGTGCCAGGGGCAGGGTTGGCCCCTCTGGGGCCAACGTCCTGACTTTC.

J is TRBJ2-1 and V is TRBV27; D remains ambiguous. V lost 5 bases, J lost 8 bases, and 10 bases lay in between. The germline gives CDR1 MNHEY, CDR2 SMNVEV (reference sequence). This CDR3 contains 12 residues. CDR3 in amino acids: CASSRNWDEQFF. In DNA form, the CDR3 reads TGTGCCAGCAGTCGCAATTGGGATGAGCAGTTCTTC.

The genes are TRBV5-1 and TRBJ2-1; no reliable D call. The V gene lost 0 bases and the J gene lost 8 bases, with 9 bases spanning the gap. There are 13 residues in the CDR3. Germline loops: CDR1 SGHRS, CDR2 YFSETQ. Here the CDR3 reads CASSLGGRDEQFF. CDR3 coding DNA: TGCGCCAGCAGCTTGGGCGGTCGGGATGAGCAGTTCTTC.

This chain links TRBV15 with TRBJ1-2; D remains unclear. Germline V gene sequence: CDR1 LNHNV, CDR2 YYDKDF (reference sequence). V lost 1 base to trimming and J lost 3 bases, with 6 bases between them. This CDR3 is 13 amino acids long. CDR3 nucleotide sequence: TGTGCCACCAGCAGAGCGCGGTACTATGGCTACACCTTC. Protein: CATSRARYYGYTF.

CDR3 loop: CASSMGASGYTF. As DNA, the CDR3 is TGTGCCAGTAGTATGGGGGCCTCTGGCTACACCTTC. The J gene is TRBJ1-2, the V gene TRBV19; D is perhaps TRBD1 (6 bases). Per germline, CDR1 LNHDA and CDR2 SQIVND (reference sequence). This CDR3 is built from 12 residues. V was trimmed by 3 bases and J by 7 bases, leaving 9 bases between them.

This chain joins TRBV5-6 and TRBJ2-7, with 10 nucleotides matching TRBD1. CDR1 SGHDT and CDR2 YYEEEE come from the germline V gene. J gave up 4 bases and V 7 bases, and 5 bases lay outside the gene matches. CDR3 size: 13 residues. CDR3: CASGGTGAYEQYF. CDR3 DNA sequence: TGTGCCAGCGGTGGGACAGGGGCGTACGAGCAGTACTTC.

The CDR3 loop reads CASSVESSGRAQYF. CDR3 in DNA: TGTGCCAGCAGCGTAGAAAGTAGCGGGAGAGCCCAGTACTTC. The chain links TRBV9 to TRBJ2-5; TRBD2 aligns across 9 bases. Germline assignment: CDR1 SGDLS and CDR2 YYNGEE. V lost 0 bases to trimming and J lost 9 bases; unmatched junction nucleotides: 6. This CDR3 has 14 residues. The variable domain in full, with the rest retrieved from reference TRBV9 and TRBJ2-5, is DSGVTQTPKHLITATGQRVTLRCSPRSGDLSVYWYQQSLDQGLQFLIQYYNGEERAKGNILERFSAQQFPDLHSELNLSSLELGDSALYFCASSVESSGRAQYFGPGTRLLVL.

J is TRBJ1-1 and V is TRBV5-1; maybe TRBD1 (6 bases). The CDR3 is 14 amino acids. V was trimmed by 3 bases and J by 1 base, leaving 10 bases between them. Germline V gene lookup returns CDR1 SGHRS and CDR2 YFSETQ. CDR3 coding DNA: TGCGCCAGCAGCTCACAGGGTTCGAACACTGAAGCTTTCTTT. Translation gives CASSSQGSNTEAFF.

This chain connects TRBV6-6 to TRBJ1-5; no firm D call. The CDR3 length is 14 residues. The germline gives CDR1 MNHNY, CDR2 SVGAGI (reference sequence). V shed 6 bases and J shed 3 bases, with 12 bases lying between them. CDR3 in amino acids: CASSLAQLNQPQHF. CDR3 nucleotides: TGTGCCAGCAGCCTCGCGCAGCTCAATCAGCCCCAGCATTTT.

The CDR3 DNA is TGTGCCAGCAGTGATGAGTCCTCTGGGGCCAACGTCCTGACTTTC. Translation gives CASSDESSGANVLTF. The chain recombines TRBV6-1 with TRBJ2-6; D uncertain. Trimming shortened V by 3 bases and J by 0 bases, and 6 bases separated the two germline ends. CDR1 and CDR2 from the germline V gene are MNHNS and SASEGT. This CDR3 has 15 amino acids.

The V and J genes are TRBV10-3 and TRBJ2-7; no definite D call. This CDR3 contains 12 residues. V lost 2 bases and J lost 4, with 6 bases in between. Germline loops: CDR1 ENHRY, CDR2 SYGVKD. CDR3 loop: CAISEEEYEQYF. The CDR3, as DNA: TGTGCCATCAGTGAGGAGGAATACGAGCAGTACTTC.

The J gene is TRBJ2-1, the V gene TRBV6-5, with 7 bases fitting TRBD2. This CDR3 contains 14 residues. V lost 2 bases and J lost 8; bases outside the gene matches: 6. Germline CDR1 reads MNHEY; CDR2 reads SVGAGI. The CDR3 DNA follows: TGTGCCAGCAGTTACGGCGGGAGTTACCATGAGCAGTTCTTC. Translation gives CASSYGGSYHEQFF.

V gene TRBV7-6 combines with J gene TRBJ2-2; 10 nucleotides match TRBD2. The CDR3 totals 17 residues. V lost 1 base, J lost 5 bases, and 7 bases stayed unmatched. The germline CDR1 and CDR2 sequences are SGHVS and FNYEAQ. Here the CDR3 DNA reads TGTGCCAGCAGCTTAGAGCTAGCGGGAGTAATTACCGGGGAGCTGTTTTTT. It translates to CASSLELAGVITGELFF.

The chain is built from TRBV10-3 and TRBJ2-5; TRBD1 aligns across 9 bases. The CDR3 contains 15 residues. Germline assignment: CDR1 ENHRY and CDR2 SYGVKD. Trimming cost V 4 bases and J 5 bases; bases outside gene matches: 8. The CDR3 protein is CAISGGTGSPETQYF. Written as DNA, the CDR3 is TGTGCCATCAGTGGTGGGACAGGGAGCCCGGAGACCCAGTACTTC.

This chain joins TRBV9 and TRBJ1-4; no clear D. This CDR3 has 16 residues. The germline CDR1 and CDR2 sequences are SGDLS and YYNGEE. Trimming removed 0 bases from V and 4 bases from J, with 13 bases in between. The CDR3 protein is CASSVGYLDFNEKLFF. CDR3 DNA sequence: TGTGCCAGCAGCGTAGGGTATTTGGACTTTAATGAAAAACTGTTTTTT.

The chain is built from TRBV5-1 and TRBJ1-1; D perhaps matches TRBD1 (6 bases). Trimming left V 2 bases short and J 0 bases short, with 14 bases between. The CDR3 totals 16 residues. The germline V gene encodes CDR1 SGHRS and CDR2 YFSETQ. The CDR3 DNA is TGCGCCAGCAGCTTTACAGGGTCTGGAATGAACACTGAAGCTTTCTTT. As protein: CASSFTGSGMNTEAFF.

The chain carries TRBV19 and TRBJ2-4; tentatively, D is TRBD2 (6 bases). Looked up from germline, CDR1 is LNHDA and CDR2 is SQIVND (reference sequence). The ends were cut back, 8 bases at V and 1 base at J, with 18 bases in the middle. The CDR3 is 16 residues long. The CDR3 DNA reads TGTGCCAGTCGTGGGGGGATTAATTCCGCCAAAAACATTCAGTACTTC. This encodes CASRGGINSAKNIQYF.

CDR3 DNA: TGTGCCAGCAGCACCCGACAGGATCAAGAGACCCAGTACTTC. It is translated as CASSTRQDQETQYF. The V call is TRBV11-2, the J call TRBJ2-5, with D possibly matching TRBD1 (6 bases). The CDR3 is made up of 14 amino acids. Trimming cost V 5 bases and J 2 bases, with 12 bases left between them. Germline V gene lookup returns CDR1 SGHAT and CDR2 FQNNGV.

This clone was seen only a few times. The chain carries TRBV4-1 and TRBJ1-2; no firm D call. From germline, CDR1 is MGHRA and CDR2 YSYEKL. With 3 bases removed from V and 8 bases from J, the gap between germline ends came to 19 bases. This CDR3 has 15 amino acids. CDR3 nucleotide sequence: TGCGCCAGCAGCCATAACCCGGGTGGGGTCTTAGGCTACACCTTC. It codes for CASSHNPGGVLGYTF.

The chain combines TRBV7-2 with TRBJ2-5; possible D gene TRBD2, 6 bases. The ends were cut back, 2 bases at V and 4 bases at J, with 11 bases in the middle. The CDR3 spans 14 residues. CDR1 and CDR2 from the germline V gene are SGHTA and FQGNSA. The CDR3 nucleotides are TGTGCCAGCAGCTTAATGCGGGGCGTAGAGACCCAGTACTTC. Its protein product is CASSLMRGVETQYF.

The chain is built from TRBV19 and TRBJ2-1; 12 bases match TRBD2. J was trimmed by 0 bases and V by 5 bases; bases with no gene match: 8. This CDR3 has 18 residues. Germline loops: CDR1 LNHDA, CDR2 SQIVND (reference sequence). The DNA of the CDR3 is TGTGCCAGTAGTCCTAGACTAGCGGGAGCAAGCTCCTACAATGAGCAGTTCTTC. As protein: CASSPRLAGASSYNEQFF.

V usage is TRBV6-6 and J usage is TRBJ2-1; D ambiguous. The CDR3 is 12 residues long. V shed 3 bases and J shed 8 bases, with 8 bases lying between them. From germline, CDR1 is MNHNY and CDR2 SVGAGI (reference sequence). CDR3 coding DNA: TGTGCCAGCAGTTATACCGCCCATGAGCAGTTCTTC. Protein product: CASSYTAHEQFF.

Here the CDR3 DNA reads TGCAGCGTTGTGAGTACCGGGGAGCTGTTTTTT. Its translation is CSVVSTGELFF. The chain combines TRBV29-1 with TRBJ2-2; no clear D. V was trimmed by 4 bases and J by 5 bases, leaving 5 bases between them. CDR1 and CDR2 (germline): SQVTM, ANQGSEA. The CDR3 spans 11 residues.

The chain combines TRBV14 with TRBJ2-7; 8 bases map to TRBD1. V lost 7 bases, J lost 6 bases, and 14 bases stayed unmatched. CDR1 is SGHDN and CDR2 is FVKESK in the germline V gene. The CDR3 is 15 amino acids. CDR3: CASNSPGTGLSEQYF. CDR3 in DNA: TGTGCCAGCAACTCTCCCGGGACAGGTTTATCCGAGCAGTACTTC.